The 6 T cell receptor beta chains below were found in one sample sequenced in a study of PD-L1 blockade in urothelial cancer. Repertoires were generated with immunoSEQ multiplex PCR, while TCRdb's copy carries only in-frame clones and drops some. The data contain 31,000 or so clones, approximately 90% of them seen just once; the ten biggest clones take up 8%. Time point specified: peripheral blood 6 weeks after treatment start. The source material was PBMCs, sampled around atezolizumab (anti-PD-L1) treatment. Receptors originate from a man older than 75 with urothelial cancer.

The chain joins TRBV30 to TRBJ2-3; 7 bases are a match to TRBD2. This CDR3 is 18 amino acids long. CDR1 is GTSNPN, CDR2 SVGIG, per germline (reference sequence). V lost 0 bases, J lost 5 bases, and 17 bases stayed unmatched. As DNA, the CDR3 is TGTGCCTGGAGTGTACGAATGCTAGCGGCTTTAGGAGGAGATACGCAGTATTTT. It yields the protein CAWSVRMLAALGGDTQYF.

J is TRBJ2-2 and V is TRBV25-1; 9 bases match TRBD1. Unmatched junction bases numbered 6, after V lost 1 base and J lost 6 bases. Germline V gives CDR1 MGHDK, CDR2 SYGVNS. The CDR3 extends over 16 amino acids. The CDR3 DNA follows: TGTGCCAGCAGTGAATCTGGGACAGGGTTACCCGGGGAGCTGTTTTTT. Translated, it gives CASSESGTGLPGELFF.

The chain joins TRBV9 to TRBJ1-1, with D possibly being TRBD1 (5 bases). The CDR3 contains 13 residues. The V end was cut by 4 bases, the J end by 6 bases, with 13 bases between. The germline V gene encodes CDR1 SGDLS and CDR2 YYNGEE. The CDR3 coding sequence is TGTGCCAGCAGCTCCGACGACAGCTCTGAAGCTTTCTTT. This sequence encodes CASSSDDSSEAFF.

This chain uses TRBV7-2 with TRBJ1-2, with D tentatively TRBD1 (5 bases). CDR1 is SGHTA, CDR2 FQGNSA, per germline. CDR3 length: 13 residues. V lost 1 base and J 5 bases, leaving 8 bases between the germline ends. The CDR3 nucleotides are TGTGCCAGCAGCTTAGGTGGGGGGTATGGCTACACCTTC. Encoded protein: CASSLGGGYGYTF.

The chain joins TRBV6-1 to TRBJ1-5; D remains unclear. Germline-derived CDR1 and CDR2 are MNHNS and SASEGT. This CDR3 is built from 14 residues. The V end lost 2 bases, the J end lost 7 bases, and 12 bases lay between the germline ends. The chain's CDR3 is CASSEIRLDQPQHF. DNA of the CDR3: TGTGCCAGCAGTGAAATTAGACTCGACCAGCCCCAGCATTTT.

The genes are TRBV6-6 and TRBJ2-1, with TRBD1 matching 8 bases. Trimming removed 5 bases from V and 1 base from J; junction bases left unmatched: 1. The CDR3 totals 14 residues. From germline, CDR1 is MNHNY and CDR2 SVGAGI (reference sequence). The CDR3: CASSRQGSYNEQFF. The CDR3 DNA reads as TGTGCCAGCAGTCGACAGGGGTCCTACAATGAGCAGTTCTTC.